Listed below are T cell receptor beta chains from one sample, sequenced in a study of T cell repertoires in cytomegalovirus infection. For these receptors, no antigen is known. TCRdb passed the reads through MiXCR, listing each CDR3 protein once. The data show about 110,000 distinct CDR3 sequences, around 30% seen once. Source: CD8+ T cells from cultured PBMCs, taken from culture after CMV antigen stimulation. These receptors came from a human donor in good health (CMV status not recorded). Some clones in this sample may be carry-over from other donors' samples. Both conserved end residues are trimmed from each CDR3. Fields, in order: V gene, D gene, CDR3 protein. The D gene is left open where the match is weak.

TRBV6-5 | . | ASSYSPTGYEQY
TRBV28 | . | ASSLTTWEQF
TRBV6-5 | . | ASSYGPFENQPQH
TRBV27 | . | ASSYRGAGTGELF
TRBV4-1 | . | ASSHQGPVDQPQH
TRBV12-3/TRBV12-4 | TRBD1 | ASNEAGGATDTQY
TRBV7-6 | . | ASGWGSTGPNYGYT
TRBV7-6 | TRBD1 | ASSLTGGQDTQY
TRBV7-2 | TRBD2 | ASSQGSGGAYEQY
TRBV20-1 | . | SPQGEF
TRBV20-1 | . | SARWQGHGYT
TRBV27 | . | ASSLLREDGVGGELF
TRBV6-1 | . | ASSEQGLGNQPQH
TRBV12-3/TRBV12-4 | . | ASSFGGWGNEQF
TRBV4-1 | . | ASSQEQPPMNTEAF
TRBV7-6 | . | ASSPGGRSSPLH
TRBV28 | TRBD1 | ASSFLMATGIVLDGYT
TRBV12-3/TRBV12-4 | . | ASSSPGLKPQH